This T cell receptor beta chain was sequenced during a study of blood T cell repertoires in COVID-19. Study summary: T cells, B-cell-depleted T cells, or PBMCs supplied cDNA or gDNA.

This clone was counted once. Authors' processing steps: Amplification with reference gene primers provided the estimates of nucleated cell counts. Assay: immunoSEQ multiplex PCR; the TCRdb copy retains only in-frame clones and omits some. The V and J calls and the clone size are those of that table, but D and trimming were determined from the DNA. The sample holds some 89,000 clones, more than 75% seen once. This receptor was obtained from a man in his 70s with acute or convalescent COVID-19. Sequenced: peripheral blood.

The CDR3, as DNA: TGTGCCAGCAGCGGAAGACAGGGTCGGACCGGGGAGCTGTTTTTT. This sequence encodes CASSGRQGRTGELFF. V and J are TRBV6-5 and TRBJ2-2, with 7 nucleotides matching TRBD1. The CDR3 sequence is 15 residues long. V was clipped by 6 bases and J by 5 bases; unmatched bases: 9. Germline loops: CDR1 MNHEY, CDR2 SVGAGI.